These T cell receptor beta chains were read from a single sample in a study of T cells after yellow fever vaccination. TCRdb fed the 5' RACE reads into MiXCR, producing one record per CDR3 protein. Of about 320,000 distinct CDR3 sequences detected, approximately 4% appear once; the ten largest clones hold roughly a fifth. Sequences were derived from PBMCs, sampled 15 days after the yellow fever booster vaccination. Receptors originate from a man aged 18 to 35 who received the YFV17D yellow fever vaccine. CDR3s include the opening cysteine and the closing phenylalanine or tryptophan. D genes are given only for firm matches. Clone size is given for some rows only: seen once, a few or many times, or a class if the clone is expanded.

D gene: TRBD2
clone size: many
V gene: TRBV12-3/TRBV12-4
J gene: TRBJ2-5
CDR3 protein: CASSFVAGVGEETQYF
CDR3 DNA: TGTGCCAGCAGTTTCGTAGCGGGGGTTGGAGAAGAGACCCAGTACTTC

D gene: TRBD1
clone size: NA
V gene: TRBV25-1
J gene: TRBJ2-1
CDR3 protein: CASSVPGDRANEQFF
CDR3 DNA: TGTGCCAGCAGTGTTCCCGGGGACAGGGCGAATGAGCAGTTCTTC

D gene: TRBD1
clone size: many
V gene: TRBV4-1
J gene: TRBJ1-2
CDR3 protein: CASSQGKGRQGRDYGYTF
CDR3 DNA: TGCGCCAGCAGCCAAGGAAAGGGACGACAGGGGAGGGACTATGGCTACACCTTC

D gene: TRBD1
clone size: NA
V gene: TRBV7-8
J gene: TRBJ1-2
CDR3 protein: CASSPSYLQGANYGYTF
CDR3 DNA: TGTGCCAGCAGCCCAAGCTATTTGCAGGGGGCGAACTATGGCTACACCTTC

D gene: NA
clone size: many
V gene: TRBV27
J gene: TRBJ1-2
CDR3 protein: CASSLSYNYGYTF
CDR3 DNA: TGTGCCAGCAGTTTATCATATAACTATGGCTACACCTTC

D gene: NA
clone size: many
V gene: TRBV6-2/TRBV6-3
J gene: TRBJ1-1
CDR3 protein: CASSTPGFWNTEAFF
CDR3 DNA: TGTGCCAGCAGTACCCCAGGGTTCTGGAACACTGAAGCTTTCTTT

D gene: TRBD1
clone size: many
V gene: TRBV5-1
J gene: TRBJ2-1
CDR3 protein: CASSSRQGSHEQFF
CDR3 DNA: TGCGCCAGCAGCTCTCGACAGGGTTCCCATGAGCAGTTCTTC

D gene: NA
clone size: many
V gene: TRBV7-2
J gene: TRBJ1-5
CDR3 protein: CASSQGGVGNQPQHF
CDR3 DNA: TGTGCCAGCAGCCAAGGGGGGGTTGGCAATCAGCCCCAGCATTTT

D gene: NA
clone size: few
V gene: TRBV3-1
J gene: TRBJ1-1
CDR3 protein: CASSQMGDTEAFF
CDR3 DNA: TGTGCCAGCAGCCAAATGGGGGACACTGAAGCTTTCTTT

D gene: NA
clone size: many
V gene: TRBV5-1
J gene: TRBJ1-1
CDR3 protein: CASSFGYAGETEAFF
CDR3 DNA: TGCGCCAGCAGCTTCGGGTACGCGGGGGAGACTGAAGCTTTCTTT

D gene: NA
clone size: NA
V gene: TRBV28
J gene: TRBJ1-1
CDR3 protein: CASSLLRGLAFF
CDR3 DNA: TGTGCCAGCAGTTTACTCAGGGGCCTGGCTTTCTTT

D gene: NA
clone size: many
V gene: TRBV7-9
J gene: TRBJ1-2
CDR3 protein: CASSYSTGINYGYTF
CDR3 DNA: TGTGCCAGCAGCTACTCTACAGGGATAAACTATGGCTACACCTTC

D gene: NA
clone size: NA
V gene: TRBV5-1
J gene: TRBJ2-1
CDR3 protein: CASSFGQTSYNEQFF
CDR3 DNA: TGCGCCAGCAGCTTCGGCCAGACCTCCTACAATGAGCAGTTCTTC

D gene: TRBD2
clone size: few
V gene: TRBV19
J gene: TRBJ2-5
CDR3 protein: CASTNIRTSGGKETQYF
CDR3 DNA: TGTGCCAGTACCAATATTCGGACTAGCGGGGGAAAGGAGACCCAGTACTTC

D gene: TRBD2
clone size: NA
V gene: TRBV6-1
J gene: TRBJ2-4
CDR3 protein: CASNPPGRVQDKNIQYF
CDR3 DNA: TGTGCCAGCAACCCTCCAGGGAGGGTACAAGACAAAAACATTCAGTACTTC

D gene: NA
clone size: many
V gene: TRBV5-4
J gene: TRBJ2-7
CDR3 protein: CASSLEHASEQYF
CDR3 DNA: TGTGCCAGCAGCTTGGAACACGCGAGCGAGCAGTACTTC

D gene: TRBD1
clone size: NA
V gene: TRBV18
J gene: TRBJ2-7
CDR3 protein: CASSGDRELYEQYF
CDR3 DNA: TGTGCCAGCTCAGGCGACAGGGAGCTCTACGAGCAGTACTTC

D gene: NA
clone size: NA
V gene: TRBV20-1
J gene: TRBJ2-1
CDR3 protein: CSAPGWRGLSYNEQFF
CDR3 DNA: TGCAGTGCCCCCGGCTGGCGGGGGCTCTCCTACAATGAGCAGTTCTTC

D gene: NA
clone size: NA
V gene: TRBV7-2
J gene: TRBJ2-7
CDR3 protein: CASSQQARYEQYF
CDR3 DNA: TGTGCCAGCAGCCAACAGGCCCGCTACGAGCAGTACTTC

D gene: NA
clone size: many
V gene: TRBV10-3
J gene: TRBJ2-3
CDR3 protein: CAISDARFGDTQYF
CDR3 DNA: TGTGCCATCAGTGACGCGAGGTTCGGAGATACGCAGTATTTT

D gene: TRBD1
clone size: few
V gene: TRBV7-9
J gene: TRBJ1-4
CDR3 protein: CASSLGQLTYEKLFF
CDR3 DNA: TGTGCCAGCAGCTTGGGACAGCTTACTTATGAAAAACTGTTTTTT

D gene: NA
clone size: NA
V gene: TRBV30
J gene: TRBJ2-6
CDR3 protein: CAWRLPGANVLTF
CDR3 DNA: TGTGCCTGGAGGCTTCCTGGGGCCAACGTCCTGACTTTC

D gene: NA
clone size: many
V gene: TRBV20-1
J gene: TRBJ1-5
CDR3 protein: CSATGSLNQPQHF
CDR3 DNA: TGCAGTGCTACAGGGTCCCTCAATCAGCCCCAGCATTTT

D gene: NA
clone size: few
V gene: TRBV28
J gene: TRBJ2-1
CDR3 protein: CASTQSGDVNEQFF
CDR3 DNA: TGTGCCAGCACTCAGTCGGGGGACGTCAATGAGCAGTTCTTC

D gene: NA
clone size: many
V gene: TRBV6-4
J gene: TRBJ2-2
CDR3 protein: CASSDSRMSGELFF
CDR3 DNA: TGTGCCAGCAGTGACTCGAGAATGTCCGGGGAGCTGTTTTTT

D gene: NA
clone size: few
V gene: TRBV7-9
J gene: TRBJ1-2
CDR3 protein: CASSSSTTGGTYGYTF
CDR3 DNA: TGTGCCAGCAGCTCGAGCACAACGGGCGGAACCTATGGCTACACCTTC

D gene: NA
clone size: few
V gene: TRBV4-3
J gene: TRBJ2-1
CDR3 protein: CASSQDGPRGGGEGEQFF
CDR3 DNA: TGCGCCAGCAGCCAAGATGGGCCGCGCGGGGGCGGGGAGGGGGAGCAGTTCTTC

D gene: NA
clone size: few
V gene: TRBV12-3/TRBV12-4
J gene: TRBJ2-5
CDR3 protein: CASSFSDRRQETQYF
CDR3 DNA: TGTGCCAGCAGTTTTTCCGACAGGCGCCAAGAGACCCAGTACTTC

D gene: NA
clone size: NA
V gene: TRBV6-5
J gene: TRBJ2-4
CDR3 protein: CASSYGDKNIQYF
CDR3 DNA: TGTGCCAGCAGTTACGGGGACAAAAACATTCAGTACTTC

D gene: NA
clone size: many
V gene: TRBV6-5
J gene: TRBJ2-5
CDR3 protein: CASSLRGPTPRGLYF
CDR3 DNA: TGTGCCAGCAGTCTTAGGGGACCGACCCCCAGGGGATTGTACTTC